This T cell receptor beta chain derives from a study of early T cells in non-severe SARS-CoV-2 infection. Study information: From unsorted whole blood, bulk RNA was sequenced, and the chains remained unpaired. The study, taken as a whole, reports: Clonotype matching in VDJdb favored anti-spike CD8 responses and did not capture private and CD4 specificities.

cDNA molecules, individually, were tagged with unique molecular identifiers. One entry per CDR3 protein results from TCRdb running MiXCR on the 5' RACE reads. The profile shows about 17,000 distinct CDR3 sequences, more than 5.5% of them singletons. This CDR3 has 16 amino acids. Germline CDR1 reads SGHRS; CDR2 reads YFSETQ. V gave up 2 bases and J gave up 5 bases, with 19 bases separating them. This clonotype showed up just a few times. What it recognizes is unknown. This chain joins TRBV5-1 and TRBJ1-2; a weak D match, TRBD1 (5 bases). The receptor comes from an adult who was a healthcare worker with PCR-confirmed SARS-CoV-2 infection or an uninfected control (not recorded which). The source material was whole blood, sampled at baseline. The DNA of the CDR3 is TGCGCCAGCAGCTTCCTATTCAGGGTTAATGATTATGGCTACACCTTC. This translates into CASSFLFRVNDYGYTF.